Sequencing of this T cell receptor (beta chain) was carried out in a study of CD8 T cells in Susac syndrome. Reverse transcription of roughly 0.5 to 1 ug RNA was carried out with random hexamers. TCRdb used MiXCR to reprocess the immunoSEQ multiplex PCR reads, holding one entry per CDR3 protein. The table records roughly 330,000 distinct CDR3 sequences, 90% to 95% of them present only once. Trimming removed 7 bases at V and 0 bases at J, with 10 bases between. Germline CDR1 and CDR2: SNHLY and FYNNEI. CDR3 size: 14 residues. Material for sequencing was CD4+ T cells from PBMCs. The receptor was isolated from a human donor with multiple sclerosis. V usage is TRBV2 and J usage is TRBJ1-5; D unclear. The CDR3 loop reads CASNGAVSNQPQHF. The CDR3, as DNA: TGTGCCAGCAACGGCGCAGTTAGCAATCAGCCCCAGCATTTT.